Listed below are T cell receptor beta chains from one sample, sequenced in a study of blood T cell repertoires in COVID-19. Assay: immunoSEQ multiplex PCR; the TCRdb copy retains only in-frame clones and omits some. The sample lists about 230,000 clones, less than 85% occurring once. The sample was peripheral blood. The receptors stem from a woman aged 70-85 years with active or convalescent COVID-19. Each CDR3 is given with its conserved first and last residue. The D gene is left open where the match is weak. Size values are once, few and many counts, or a class for expanded clones, and some rows have none.

clone_size: .; j_call: TRBJ2-7; v_call: TRBV18; d_call: .; cdr3_nt: TGTGCCAGCTCACCCTACGGGAACTACGAGCAGTACTTC; cdr3_aa: CASSPYGNYEQYF
clone_size: .; j_call: TRBJ1-2; v_call: TRBV7-9; d_call: .; cdr3_nt: TGTGCCAGCAGCTTAAGCTCTAATGGCTACACCTTC; cdr3_aa: CASSLSSNGYTF
clone_size: .; j_call: TRBJ2-7; v_call: TRBV2; d_call: TRBD1; cdr3_nt: TGTGCCAGCCAACCCAGGACAGGCTCCTACGAGCAGTACTTC; cdr3_aa: CASQPRTGSYEQYF
clone_size: .; j_call: TRBJ1-6; v_call: TRBV18; d_call: .; cdr3_nt: TGTGCCAGCTCCGAGGCGGACAGTCTGACTTCACCCCTCCACTTT; cdr3_aa: CASSEADSLTSPLHF
clone_size: .; j_call: TRBJ1-2; v_call: TRBV6-1; d_call: .; cdr3_nt: TGTGCCAGCAGTGAAGCGCCTGATGTGGGGCTAGCGGGCTACACCTTC; cdr3_aa: CASSEAPDVGLAGYTF
clone_size: .; j_call: TRBJ1-5; v_call: TRBV28; d_call: .; cdr3_nt: TGTGCCAGCAGTTTGGAGGGGTTCGGTCAGCCCCAGCATTTT; cdr3_aa: CASSLEGFGQPQHF
clone_size: few; j_call: TRBJ2-1; v_call: TRBV7-9; d_call: TRBD2; cdr3_nt: TGTGCCAGCAGCGTTGGGACTAGCGGGGAGGTTGAGCAGTTCTTC; cdr3_aa: CASSVGTSGEVEQFF
clone_size: .; j_call: TRBJ2-5; v_call: TRBV3-1/TRBV3-2; d_call: .; cdr3_nt: TGTGCCAGCAGTCCCACAGGGACCAAAGAGACCCAGTACTTC; cdr3_aa: CASSPTGTKETQYF
clone_size: .; j_call: TRBJ2-6; v_call: TRBV5-1; d_call: TRBD1; cdr3_nt: TGCGCCAGCAGCCCCGGGACAGGGAGCTCTGGGGCCAACGTCCTGACTTTC; cdr3_aa: CASSPGTGSSGANVLTF
clone_size: .; j_call: TRBJ2-5; v_call: TRBV3-1/TRBV3-2; d_call: TRBD2; cdr3_nt: TGTGCCAGCAGCCGTGAAGGGCGAGCGGGGTGGGGGGAGACCCAGTACTTC; cdr3_aa: CASSREGRAGWGETQYF
clone_size: .; j_call: TRBJ2-3; v_call: TRBV30; d_call: .; cdr3_nt: TGTGCCTGGAGTTTACTTCGGCCTGGTCCGGGAGATCGGGCAGATACGCAGTATTTT; cdr3_aa: CAWSLLRPGPGDRADTQYF
clone_size: once; j_call: TRBJ2-5; v_call: TRBV28; d_call: .; cdr3_nt: TGTGCCAGCAGTTACCGGGACACCCAAGAGACCCAGTACTTC; cdr3_aa: CASSYRDTQETQYF
clone_size: once; j_call: TRBJ1-2; v_call: TRBV19; d_call: .; cdr3_nt: TGTGCCAGTAGTATATCGGGCAGGGACTATGGCTACACCTTC; cdr3_aa: CASSISGRDYGYTF
clone_size: .; j_call: TRBJ2-7; v_call: TRBV2; d_call: .; cdr3_nt: TGTGCCAGCAGAGGGACACTCTCCTACGAGCAGTACTTC; cdr3_aa: CASRGTLSYEQYF
clone_size: .; j_call: TRBJ2-7; v_call: TRBV6-5; d_call: TRBD2; cdr3_nt: TGTGCCAGCACCGAGATAGCGGGGCATTACGAGCAGTACTTC; cdr3_aa: CASTEIAGHYEQYF
clone_size: .; j_call: TRBJ2-7; v_call: TRBV6-5; d_call: TRBD1; cdr3_nt: TGTGCCAGCAGTTACGATTCGACAGGGATAACCTACGAGCAGTACTTC; cdr3_aa: CASSYDSTGITYEQYF
clone_size: .; j_call: TRBJ2-5; v_call: TRBV5-4; d_call: .; cdr3_nt: TGTGCCAGCAGCTTGGGATGGCGGGAACAAGAGACCCAGTACTTC; cdr3_aa: CASSLGWREQETQYF
clone_size: .; j_call: TRBJ2-3; v_call: TRBV11-2; d_call: .; cdr3_nt: TGTGCCAGCAGCTTACCCCCGACAGTAGTACCCCAGTATTTT; cdr3_aa: CASSLPPTVVPQYF
clone_size: .; j_call: TRBJ2-3; v_call: TRBV5-1; d_call: TRBD2; cdr3_nt: TGCGCCAGCAGCTTGGAGGCTAGCGGGAGGTTCACAGATACGCAGTATTTT; cdr3_aa: CASSLEASGRFTDTQYF
clone_size: .; j_call: TRBJ1-4; v_call: TRBV28; d_call: .; cdr3_nt: TGTGCCAGCAGTTTGGCGACGGAGGGAAAACTGTTTTTT; cdr3_aa: CASSLATEGKLFF
clone_size: .; j_call: TRBJ1-4; v_call: TRBV5-4; d_call: .; cdr3_nt: TGTGCCAGCAGCCCGGACATGGGTGAAAAACTGTTTTTT; cdr3_aa: CASSPDMGEKLFF
clone_size: .; j_call: TRBJ2-7; v_call: TRBV28; d_call: TRBD1; cdr3_nt: TGTGCCAGCAGATCTTTGGGACAGGGGACCTACGAGCAGTACTTC; cdr3_aa: CASRSLGQGTYEQYF
clone_size: .; j_call: TRBJ2-7; v_call: TRBV27; d_call: TRBD1; cdr3_nt: TGTGCCAGCAGTTCCCTGGACAGGTACGAGCAGTACTTC; cdr3_aa: CASSSLDRYEQYF
clone_size: .; j_call: TRBJ1-1; v_call: TRBV5-1; d_call: TRBD1; cdr3_nt: TGCGCCAGCAGCCCAGACAGGGGATGGGGCACTGAAGCTTTCTTT; cdr3_aa: CASSPDRGWGTEAFF
clone_size: .; j_call: TRBJ2-1; v_call: TRBV30; d_call: .; cdr3_nt: TGTGCCTGGAGTGTTAGATACCGCTCCTACAATGAGCAGTTCTTC; cdr3_aa: CAWSVRYRSYNEQFF
clone_size: .; j_call: TRBJ2-4; v_call: TRBV19; d_call: TRBD2; cdr3_nt: TGTGCCAGTAGTATAAACAGGCCGGGAGGGGCCAAAAACATTCAGTACTTC; cdr3_aa: CASSINRPGGAKNIQYF
clone_size: .; j_call: TRBJ1-1; v_call: TRBV2; d_call: .; cdr3_nt: TGTGCCAGCCGGACAGACGACACTGAAGCTTTCTTT; cdr3_aa: CASRTDDTEAFF
clone_size: .; j_call: TRBJ1-5; v_call: TRBV19; d_call: .; cdr3_nt: TGTGCCAGTAGTAGCCGGCAGGGGAGTATCCAGCCCCAGCATTTT; cdr3_aa: CASSSRQGSIQPQHF
clone_size: .; j_call: TRBJ2-2; v_call: TRBV7-8; d_call: .; cdr3_nt: TGTGCCAGCAGCCTAGAGACGGGGGTCAACACCGGGGAGCTGTTTTTT; cdr3_aa: CASSLETGVNTGELFF
clone_size: .; j_call: TRBJ1-2; v_call: TRBV5-6; d_call: .; cdr3_nt: TGTGCCAGCAGCGAAGCCCCAGGACTATACTATGGCTACACCTTC; cdr3_aa: CASSEAPGLYYGYTF
clone_size: .; j_call: TRBJ2-6; v_call: TRBV11-2; d_call: .; cdr3_nt: TGTGCCAGCAGCCTACGGACAACCCGCTCTGGGGCCAACGTCCTGACTTTC; cdr3_aa: CASSLRTTRSGANVLTF
clone_size: .; j_call: TRBJ2-4; v_call: TRBV19; d_call: TRBD2; cdr3_nt: TGTGCCAGTTCTAGCGGGGGAGACATTCAGTACTTC; cdr3_aa: CASSSGGDIQYF
clone_size: .; j_call: TRBJ2-3; v_call: TRBV10-1; d_call: .; cdr3_nt: TGCGCCAGCAGTGAGATGGCGGGCTGGGGCACAGATACGCAGTATTTT; cdr3_aa: CASSEMAGWGTDTQYF
clone_size: .; j_call: TRBJ1-5; v_call: TRBV5-1; d_call: .; cdr3_nt: TGCGCCAGCAGCTTGGACGGGTCTTCTAGAAATCAGCCCCAGCATTTT; cdr3_aa: CASSLDGSSRNQPQHF
clone_size: .; j_call: TRBJ1-5; v_call: TRBV3-1/TRBV3-2; d_call: .; cdr3_nt: TGTGCCAGCAGCCAAGATTTTCAGGGCCGCGGCAATCAGCCCCAGCATTTT; cdr3_aa: CASSQDFQGRGNQPQHF
clone_size: many; j_call: TRBJ2-7; v_call: TRBV27; d_call: TRBD1; cdr3_nt: TGTGCCAGCAGTCTAGGACAGGGGGCGGCTAGCGAGCAGTACTTC; cdr3_aa: CASSLGQGAASEQYF
clone_size: .; j_call: TRBJ2-1; v_call: TRBV7-3; d_call: TRBD2; cdr3_nt: TGTGCCAGCAGCTTTAGCGGGGGCCCTTACAATGAGCAGTTCTTC; cdr3_aa: CASSFSGGPYNEQFF
clone_size: .; j_call: TRBJ2-1; v_call: TRBV7-2; d_call: .; cdr3_nt: TGTGCCAGCAGCCCTTTTTGGGGGGACAATGAGCAGTTCTTC; cdr3_aa: CASSPFWGDNEQFF
clone_size: .; j_call: TRBJ1-2; v_call: TRBV5-6; d_call: TRBD1; cdr3_nt: TGTGCCAGCAGCTCTTTACAGGGGACGATCTATGGCTACACCTTC; cdr3_aa: CASSSLQGTIYGYTF
clone_size: once; j_call: TRBJ2-2; v_call: TRBV10-3; d_call: TRBD1; cdr3_nt: TGTGCCACCCAAAAGGACAGGGAAACCGGGGAGCTGTTTTTT; cdr3_aa: CATQKDRETGELFF
clone_size: .; j_call: TRBJ2-1; v_call: TRBV19; d_call: TRBD1; cdr3_nt: TGTGCCAGCAAGGTGGGACAGGACTACAATGAGCAGTTCTTC; cdr3_aa: CASKVGQDYNEQFF
clone_size: .; j_call: TRBJ2-5; v_call: TRBV7-9; d_call: .; cdr3_nt: TGTGCCAGCAGCTTACCTCGGTCTACAGAAGAGACCCAGTACTTC; cdr3_aa: CASSLPRSTEETQYF
clone_size: once; j_call: TRBJ1-6; v_call: TRBV7-3; d_call: TRBD1; cdr3_nt: TGTGCCAGCAGTAGAACAGGGGAGAGGGATTCACCCCTCCACTTT; cdr3_aa: CASSRTGERDSPLHF
clone_size: few; j_call: TRBJ1-2; v_call: TRBV19; d_call: .; cdr3_nt: TGTGCCAGTAGTATGAGGGCCAACTATGGCTACACCTTC; cdr3_aa: CASSMRANYGYTF
clone_size: .; j_call: TRBJ2-1; v_call: TRBV6-4; d_call: TRBD2; cdr3_nt: TGTGCCAGCAGTCCCTGGACTAGCGGGGGGGAAGGTGAGCAGTTCTTC; cdr3_aa: CASSPWTSGGEGEQFF
clone_size: .; j_call: TRBJ1-4; v_call: TRBV19; d_call: TRBD1; cdr3_nt: TGTGCCAGTAGTAACCCGGTTAGGACAGGGAGAAATGAAAAACTGTTTTTT; cdr3_aa: CASSNPVRTGRNEKLFF
clone_size: .; j_call: TRBJ2-5; v_call: TRBV29-1; d_call: TRBD2; cdr3_nt: TGCAGCGTTGGTGGTAGTAGCGGGGGGGCTGGGGAGACCCAGTACTTC; cdr3_aa: CSVGGSSGGAGETQYF
clone_size: .; j_call: TRBJ2-5; v_call: TRBV5-1; d_call: .; cdr3_nt: TGCGCCAGCAGCAGAGCCGGAGAACCAACCGGGGAGACCCAGTACTTC; cdr3_aa: CASSRAGEPTGETQYF